The 31 T cell receptor beta chains listed next were all sequenced from one sample in a study of T cell responses to AZD1222 COVID-19 vaccine. The assay was immunoSEQ multiplex PCR, and TCRdb's table has in-frame clones only and misses some. The table records under 200,000 clones, around 92% of them present only once. Material: peripheral blood, obtained 28 days after the second AZD1222 dose. These receptors were collected from an adult who received the AZD1222 COVID-19 vaccine.

In this sample, this clone turned up a few times. This chain connects TRBV7-9 to TRBJ1-1; no clear D. Germline loops: CDR1 SEHNR, CDR2 FQNEAQ (reference sequence). This CDR3 comprises 13 residues. The V and J ends lost 1 base and 4 bases respectively, with 7 bases between them. In DNA form, the CDR3 reads TGTGCCAGCAGCTTAGAACGAGCCACTGAAGCTTTCTTT. Translated, it gives CASSLERATEAFF.

V gene TRBV6-4 combines with J gene TRBJ2-1; maybe TRBD2 (5 bases). Per the germline V gene, CDR1 is MRHNA and CDR2 is SNTAGT. Trimming took off 0 bases at V and 7 bases at J, with 16 bases between the two ends. This CDR3 region has 16 residues. CDR3 amino acids: CASSDSTGGSVNEQFF. CDR3 coding DNA: TGTGCCAGCAGTGACTCGACCGGAGGAAGTGTGAATGAGCAGTTCTTC.

V gene TRBV5-5 combines with J gene TRBJ1-1; 7 bases map to TRBD1. V was pared by 0 bases and J by 7 bases, with 9 bases of the junction left unmatched. Germline loops: CDR1 SGHKS, CDR2 YYEKEE (reference sequence). The CDR3 has 15 residues. CDR3 protein: CASSLDGLTGSEAFF. The CDR3 bases are TGTGCCAGCAGCTTGGACGGGTTGACAGGGAGTGAAGCTTTCTTT.

The V call is TRBV5-5, the J call TRBJ1-1; unclear D gene. Germline V gene lookup returns CDR1 SGHKS and CDR2 YYEKEE (reference sequence). Between the trimmed V and J ends, which lost 0 bases and 3 bases, there was a span of 12 bases. The CDR3 spans 15 residues. Here the CDR3 DNA reads TGTGCCAGCAGCTTGGTGGGCGGGCCCTACACTGAAGCTTTCTTT. It encodes CASSLVGGPYTEAFF.

This sequence joins TRBV10-3 and TRBJ2-5; 9 bases agree with TRBD1. CDR3 length: 13 amino acids. Per germline, CDR1 ENHRY and CDR2 SYGVKD. V gave up 6 bases and J gave up 4 bases; unmatched junction bases: 3. Written as DNA, the CDR3 is TGTGCCATCAGGAAGACAGGGGGAGAGACCCAGTACTTC. Protein: CAIRKTGGETQYF.

The chain is built from TRBV25-1 and TRBJ1-2; weak D call: TRBD1 (5 bases). The CDR3 is 11 amino acids. Between the trimmed V and J ends, which lost 4 bases and 8 bases, there was a span of 8 bases. CDR1 and CDR2 (germline): MGHDK, SYGVNS. CDR3 bases: TGTGCCAGCAGTGGGGGGGGAGGCTACACCTTC. It translates to CASSGGGGYTF.

The chain links TRBV2 to TRBJ1-6; possible D gene TRBD1, 5 bases. The V gene lost 6 bases and the J gene lost 7 bases, with 10 bases spanning the gap. CDR1 and CDR2 (germline): SNHLY, FYNNEI. The CDR3 runs to 13 residues. The CDR3 region is CASRGTVNSPLHF. The DNA for the CDR3 is TGTGCCAGCAGAGGGACGGTGAATTCACCCCTCCACTTT.

The chain carries TRBV29-1 and TRBJ2-5; D call uncertain. Germline V CDR1 and CDR2: SQVTM, ANQGSEA. V lost 5 bases to trimming and J lost 7 bases, with 17 bases between them. CDR3 length equals 13 residues. CDR3 DNA: TGCAGCGTTAGAGAGGACGCCTGGGGGACCCAGTACTTC. As protein: CSVREDAWGTQYF.

The chain couples TRBV5-6 to TRBJ2-7; D is unclear. CDR1 is SGHDT, CDR2 YYEEEE, per germline. Trimming removed 2 bases at V and 0 bases at J, with 9 bases between. The CDR3 extends over 14 amino acids. CDR3 sequence (DNA): TGTGCCAGCAGCTTCCGAGCGTCCTCCTACGAGCAGTACTTC. It encodes CASSFRASSYEQYF.

This clone was recorded once. The chain carries TRBV14 and TRBJ1-6, with TRBD1 identical over 7 bases. CDR1 is SGHDN and CDR2 is FVKESK in the germline V gene. The CDR3 has 17 residues. Losses at the gene ends were 2 bases for V and 5 bases for J; bases not matched to a gene: 9. Here the CDR3 reads CASSQPGQAGHNSPLHF. The CDR3 DNA reads as TGTGCCAGCAGCCAACCTGGACAGGCGGGCCATAATTCACCCCTCCACTTT.

In its sample, this clone was seen a few times. This chain uses TRBV27 with TRBJ1-6, with 8 bases aligning to TRBD1. Germline trimming cut 8 bases from V and 10 bases from J; bases unmatched to any gene: 10. Looked up from germline, CDR1 is MNHEY and CDR2 is SMNVEV (reference sequence). The CDR3 sequence is 14 residues long. The CDR3 DNA reads as TGTGCCAGCGGACTGACAGGGGTTAGCTCACCCCTCCACTTT. It encodes CASGLTGVSSPLHF.

V gene TRBV20-1 combines with J gene TRBJ1-2, with D unclear. Germline lookup yields CDR1 DFQATT and CDR2 SNEGSKA (reference sequence). Trimming shortened V by 0 bases and J by 12 bases, and 11 bases separated the two germline ends. The CDR3 has 11 residues. CDR3 amino acids: CSARDPPVHTF. DNA for the CDR3: TGCAGTGCTAGAGATCCCCCGGTACACACCTTC.

The V call is TRBV27, the J call TRBJ2-3; 11 bases are a match to TRBD2. The V gene's germline CDR1 is MNHEY and CDR2 SMNVEV (reference sequence). CDR3 length: 17 residues. V trimming: 8 bases; J trimming: 3 bases; junction bases outside the gene matches: 13. CDR3 nucleotide sequence: TGTGCCAGCTCCATTGCGGCACTAGCGGGAGTTACAGATACGCAGTATTTT. Translating it yields CASSIAALAGVTDTQYF.

This chain joins TRBV6-5 and TRBJ1-2; D is ambiguous. CDR3 size: 13 residues. Trimming stripped 6 bases from V and 7 bases from J, with 15 bases between. CDR1 and CDR2 from the germline V gene are MNHEY and SVGAGI. CDR3 loop: CASRLRTLGGYTF. CDR3 DNA sequence: TGTGCCAGCAGGCTAAGGACTTTAGGTGGCTACACCTTC.

The chain employs TRBV5-1 and TRBJ2-7; weak D call: TRBD1 (5 bases). The CDR3 runs to 16 residues. V was pared by 4 bases and J by 5 bases, with 22 bases between. Germline assignment: CDR1 SGHRS and CDR2 YFSETQ. CDR3 protein: CASSPTSVGMGHEQYF. DNA of the CDR3: TGCGCCAGCAGCCCGACGTCGGTGGGAATGGGGCACGAGCAGTACTTC.

The chain is built from TRBV2 and TRBJ1-3; D gene uncertain. CDR1 and CDR2 from the germline V gene are SNHLY and FYNNEI. Deletions cut 6 bases from V and 0 bases from J, with 9 bases between. This CDR3 has 14 amino acids. As DNA, the CDR3 is TGTGCCAGCAGCGTCGACAACTCTGGAAACACCATATATTTT. Its translation: CASSVDNSGNTIYF.

The rearrangement links TRBV19 to TRBJ1-3; D gene unclear. This CDR3 is built from 18 residues. V lost 4 bases and J lost 7, with 26 bases in between. From germline, CDR1 is LNHDA and CDR2 SQIVND (reference sequence). The CDR3: CASSTTRASKGFGNTIYF. The CDR3 nucleotides are TGTGCCAGTAGTACAACACGGGCCTCCAAAGGGTTTGGGAACACCATATATTTT.

The V call is TRBV4-3, the J call TRBJ1-6; 9 bases align to TRBD1. Per germline, CDR1 LGHNA and CDR2 YSLEER. The CDR3 covers 15 residues. J was trimmed by 8 bases and V by 4 bases; bases with no gene match: 6. The CDR3 loop is CASSRLQGADSPLHF. As DNA, the CDR3 is TGCGCCAGCAGCCGATTACAGGGGGCTGATTCACCCCTCCACTTT.

The chain carries TRBV10-3 and TRBJ1-2; 8 nucleotides agree with TRBD1. Losses at the gene ends were 2 bases for V and 3 bases for J; bases not matched to a gene: 8. This CDR3 comprises 16 residues. Germline V gene sequence: CDR1 ENHRY, CDR2 SYGVKD. CDR3 sequence reads: CAISEGGTGLHYGYTF. The CDR3 nucleotides are TGTGCCATCAGTGAGGGTGGGACAGGCTTACACTATGGCTACACCTTC.

This clone was observed a single time. V gene TRBV5-8 combines with J gene TRBJ1-6, with D tentatively TRBD1 (6 bases). Trimming shortened V by 1 base and J by 8 bases, and 16 bases separated the two germline ends. The V gene's germline CDR1 is SGHTS and CDR2 YDEGEE. The CDR3 runs 16 residues. CDR3 amino acids: CASSLSGGYLDSPLHF. The CDR3 DNA reads as TGTGCCAGCAGCTTGAGCGGGGGCTACTTGGATTCACCCCTCCACTTT.

V is TRBV12-3 or TRBV12-4 and J is TRBJ1-1; 8 bases are a match to TRBD1. With 8 bases clipped from V and 5 bases from J, the junction kept 7 bases outside the gene matches. CDR3 length: 13 amino acids. CDR3 protein: CASGLQGATEAFF. The DNA of the CDR3 is TGTGCCAGCGGACTTCAGGGGGCTACTGAAGCTTTCTTT.

CDR3 sequence reads: CATSDLGTGDDGYTF. The DNA for the CDR3 is TGTGCCACCAGTGATTTGGGAACAGGGGATGATGGCTACACCTTC. The chain has TRBV24-1 and TRBJ1-2; 7 bases align to TRBD1. The CDR3 loop spans 15 amino acids. The junction had 6 bases not matched to a gene; V was cut back by 0 bases and J by 6 bases. Germline values: CDR1 KGHDR, CDR2 SFDVKD.

V usage is TRBV28 and J usage is TRBJ1-3; the D gene is possibly TRBD1 (5 bases). The ends were cut back, 5 bases at V and 0 bases at J, with 14 bases in the middle. CDR1 and CDR2 from the germline V gene are MDHEN and SYDVKM. This CDR3 is built from 16 residues. The CDR3 is CASSPWDRPSGNTIYF. CDR3 DNA sequence: TGTGCCAGCAGTCCATGGGACCGGCCCTCTGGAAACACCATATATTTT.

The chain combines TRBV4-1 with TRBJ1-2; D not certain. Germline CDR1 MGHRA, CDR2 YSYEKL. Trimming took 3 bases from V and 8 from J, leaving 10 bases between them. CDR3 length: 12 residues. The CDR3 loop reads CASSQAPRGYTF. CDR3 nucleotide sequence: TGCGCCAGCAGCCAGGCCCCCCGGGGCTACACCTTC.

This sequence joins TRBV5-1 and TRBJ1-1; D is unclear. This CDR3 spans 12 amino acids. Germline V gives CDR1 SGHRS, CDR2 YFSETQ. Trimming removed 0 bases from V and 12 bases from J, with 12 bases in between. This CDR3 reads CASSLEAGLPFF. The CDR3 DNA reads TGCGCCAGCAGCTTGGAGGCAGGTCTTCCTTTCTTT.

The CDR3 DNA reads TGTGCCAGCAGCCCCGCAGGGTCCCGTGAAGCTTTCTTT. Its translation is CASSPAGSREAFF. The chain has TRBV11-3 and TRBJ1-1, with D tentatively TRBD1 (5 bases). There are 13 residues in the CDR3. Germline loops: CDR1 SGHNT, CDR2 YENEEA. V was trimmed by 5 bases and J by 7 bases, leaving 14 bases between them.

The V gene is TRBV14, the J gene TRBJ1-1, with D hard to call. Trimming removed 4 bases at V and 1 base at J, with 7 bases between. Germline V lookup: CDR1 SGHDN, CDR2 FVKESK. The CDR3 loop spans 13 amino acids. The CDR3 sequence: CASSLTRNTEAFF. The CDR3 nucleotides are TGTGCCAGCAGCCTGACAAGGAACACTGAAGCTTTCTTT.

The rearrangement uses TRBV7-9 and TRBJ2-6; 10 bases match TRBD2. V was clipped by 1 base and J by 1 base; unmatched bases: 7. Germline V gene lookup returns CDR1 SEHNR and CDR2 FQNEAQ (reference sequence). CDR3 length: 19 residues. CDR3 sequence (DNA): TGTGCCAGCAGCTTAGGAGCGGGAGGGCCTAGGTCTGGGGCCAACGTCCTGACTTTC. This sequence encodes CASSLGAGGPRSGANVLTF.

This clone has only one observation. The chain couples TRBV30 to TRBJ1-1; D gene unclear. V lost 1 base, J lost 4 bases, and 22 bases lay in between. The length of the CDR3 is 17 residues. The germline V gene encodes CDR1 GTSNPN and CDR2 SVGIG (reference sequence). CDR3: CAWSDAPWAAVGTEAFF. The DNA for the CDR3 is TGTGCCTGGAGTGATGCCCCCTGGGCCGCGGTGGGCACTGAAGCTTTCTTT.

This sequence joins TRBV3-1 (or the pseudogene TRBV3-2) and TRBJ2-5; tentatively, D is TRBD2 (6 bases). The CDR3 consists of 17 residues. V gave up 2 bases and J gave up 0 bases, with 16 bases separating them. From germline, CDR1 is LGHDT and CDR2 YNNKEL (reference sequence). CDR3 sequence (DNA): TGTGCCAGCAGCCAAATAAAGCTAGCGTCCTACCAAGAGACCCAGTACTTC. Translating it yields CASSQIKLASYQETQYF.

V is TRBV2 and J is TRBJ1-5; D ambiguous. Germline assignment: CDR1 SNHLY and CDR2 FYNNEI. This CDR3 has 12 residues. Trimming cost V 3 bases and J 6 bases, with 6 bases left between them. CDR3 protein: CASSEGIQPQHF. The DNA for the CDR3 is TGTGCCAGCAGTGAGGGCATTCAGCCCCAGCATTTT.